A single sample gave rise to the 11 T cell receptor beta chains below, sequenced in a study of PD-L1 blockade in urothelial cancer. TCRdb's table, derived via immunoSEQ multiplex PCR, lists solely in-frame clones and lacks some. The sample yields 30,000 or so clones, around 85% seen once. Sequencing used PBMCs, obtained around atezolizumab (anti-PD-L1) treatment. These TCRs come from a man aged 50 or older with urothelial cancer.

The chain couples TRBV10-2 to TRBJ2-5; D may be TRBD1 (5 bases). The CDR3 length is 14 residues. Trimming removed 1 base from V and 2 bases from J, with 8 bases in between. Germline values: CDR1 WSHSY, CDR2 SAAADI. The CDR3 DNA reads TGCGCCAGCAGTGAGTTGGGGCTACAAGAGACCCAGTACTTC. Residues: CASSELGLQETQYF.

The genes are TRBV5-1 and TRBJ1-2; the match to TRBD1 covers 9 bases. After removal of 0 bases from V and 7 bases from J, the junction contained 7 bases not matched to a gene. Germline values: CDR1 SGHRS, CDR2 YFSETQ. CDR3 size: 15 residues. The CDR3: CASSLGWTGEGGYTF. The CDR3 DNA sequence: TGCGCCAGCAGCTTGGGGTGGACAGGGGAGGGTGGCTACACCTTC.

This chain connects TRBV12-5 to TRBJ1-1, with a tentative D call TRBD1 (6 bases). The CDR3 is 15 residues long. V lost 7 bases and J lost 5, with 20 bases in between. Germline CDR1 and CDR2: LGHNT and FRNRAP. Here the CDR3 DNA reads TGTGCTAGTGCCCTGATCTCGGGGGGCAGGACTGAAGCTTTCTTT. It yields the protein CASALISGGRTEAFF.

CDR3 sequence reads: CASSLERIGQGATDTQYF. CDR3 sequence (DNA): TGTGCCAGCAGCTTAGAGAGAATTGGGCAGGGGGCTACAGATACGCAGTATTTT. The chain is built from TRBV7-6 and TRBJ2-3; 8 positions match TRBD1. This CDR3 is built from 18 residues. Per the germline V gene, CDR1 is SGHVS and CDR2 is FNYEAQ. V lost 1 base, J lost 3 bases, and 12 bases stayed unmatched.

The V call is TRBV19, the J call TRBJ2-4; the D gene is possibly TRBD2 (6 bases). V shed 9 bases and J shed 0 bases, with 18 bases lying between them. This CDR3 is 16 amino acids long. The germline gives CDR1 LNHDA, CDR2 SQIVND (reference sequence). CDR3 sequence reads: CASAGGSASAKNIQYF. In DNA form, the CDR3 reads TGTGCCAGCGCTGGGGGGAGTGCTTCAGCCAAAAACATTCAGTACTTC.

The chain has TRBV7-9 and TRBJ2-3; possibly TRBD2 for D (6 bases). Per germline, CDR1 SEHNR and CDR2 FQNEAQ (reference sequence). Trimming removed 1 base at V and 5 bases at J, with 10 bases between. This CDR3 has 14 amino acids. The CDR3 DNA reads TGTGCCAGCAGCTTAGGGACTACAGGAGATACGCAGTATTTT. It specifies CASSLGTTGDTQYF.

Here the CDR3 DNA reads TGTGCCAGCAGCGACCGACAGGGGGGAGACTATGGCTACACCTTC. It translates to CASSDRQGGDYGYTF. V gene TRBV11-2 combines with J gene TRBJ1-2; 9 positions match TRBD1. V shed 5 bases, J shed 3 bases, and the junction held 7 bases outside the gene matches. The CDR3 loop spans 15 amino acids. CDR1 and CDR2 (germline): SGHAT, FQNNGV.

The chain couples TRBV11-3 to TRBJ2-2; 10 bases agree with TRBD1. Germline CDR1 SGHNT, CDR2 YENEEA. This CDR3 is 17 amino acids long. The trim removed 6 bases at V and 7 bases at J, leaving 14 bases unmatched. For the CDR3, the DNA is TGTGCCAGCAGTTCAAACTCCTCGGGACAGGGGAGCGGGGAGCTGTTTTTT. Residues: CASSSNSSGQGSGELFF.

The V call is TRBV6-6, the J call TRBJ2-3; 8 bases are a match to TRBD1. Germline V gene sequence: CDR1 MNHNY, CDR2 SVGAGI (reference sequence). The ends lost 6 bases at V and 5 bases at J; junction bases unmatched: 4. CDR3 length equals 13 residues. CDR3 sequence reads: CASRRTGRDTQYF. CDR3 coding DNA: TGTGCCAGCAGGCGGACAGGGCGAGATACGCAGTATTTT.

The gene calls are TRBV6-5 and TRBJ2-5; 9 nucleotides line up with TRBD2. CDR3 size: 16 residues. The V gene end was trimmed by 0 bases and the J gene end by 4 bases; junction bases not matched to a gene: 6. From germline, CDR1 is MNHEY and CDR2 SVGAGI. CDR3 loop: CASSYSASGGTETQYF. The CDR3 coding sequence is TGTGCCAGCAGTTACTCAGCCAGCGGGGGGACAGAGACCCAGTACTTC.

The chain carries TRBV19 and TRBJ2-5; 9 bases map to TRBD2. The junction had 7 bases not matched to a gene; V was cut back by 4 bases and J by 4 bases. The CDR3 extends over 15 amino acids. Germline V lookup: CDR1 LNHDA, CDR2 SQIVND (reference sequence). The CDR3 sequence: CASSTRPSGTETQYF. CDR3 bases: TGTGCCAGTAGTACTCGGCCTAGCGGGACAGAGACCCAGTACTTC.